These 28 T cell receptor beta chains share one sample of origin, sequenced in a study of T cell responses to AZD1222 COVID-19 vaccine. The method was immunoSEQ multiplex PCR; TCRdb's version includes in-frame clones alone and lacks a portion of them. The table lists 80,000 to 100,000 clones, approximately 91% of them singletons. The specimen was peripheral blood, collected 28 days after the second AZD1222 dose. Source of these receptors: an adult who received the AZD1222 COVID-19 vaccine.

This sequence joins TRBV29-1 and TRBJ2-3; no definite D call. V was clipped by 5 bases and J by 4 bases, with 7 bases between them. Germline V gene data show CDR1 as SQVTM and CDR2 as ANQGSEA. This CDR3 comprises 11 residues. CDR3 bases: TGCAGCGTTCGGTGGGCAGATACGCAGTATTTT. Protein sequence: CSVRWADTQYF.

CDR3 nucleotide sequence: TGTGCCAGCAGCCACGGGAGTCTCTACGAGCAGTACTTC. Residues: CASSHGSLYEQYF. The chain joins TRBV5-6 to TRBJ2-7; possibly TRBD2 for D (6 bases). Trimming removed 4 bases from V and 3 bases from J, with 11 bases in between. Germline V gene data show CDR1 as SGHDT and CDR2 as YYEEEE. The CDR3 extends over 13 amino acids.

Worth noting for this clone: One junction end disagrees with the germline gene, perhaps due to a read error. The chain is built from TRBV2 and TRBJ1-2, with 9 positions matching TRBD1. The CDR3 runs 15 residues. Looked up from germline, CDR1 is SNHLY and CDR2 is FYNNEI. The CDR3 here is CASSDWGRDRVYKGF. CDR3 nucleotides: TGTGCCAGCAGTGATTGGGGACGGGACAGGGTATACAAAGGCTTC.

The V and J genes are TRBV6-2 or TRBV6-3 and TRBJ2-7; D remains unclear. CDR3 length: 17 residues. V lost 0 bases to trimming and J lost 2 bases, with 17 bases between them. CDR1 is MNHEY and CDR2 is SVGEGT in the germline V gene. CDR3 residues: CASSYSKGAINPYEQYF. For the CDR3, the DNA is TGTGCCAGCAGTTACTCGAAGGGTGCCATTAATCCCTACGAGCAGTACTTC.

The gene calls are TRBV18 and TRBJ2-7, with TRBD2 matching over 10 bases. Germline V gives CDR1 KGHSH, CDR2 LQKENI. The ends lost 3 bases at V and 7 bases at J; junction bases unmatched: 9. This CDR3 region has 15 residues. CDR3 in amino acids: CASSPGRTSGREQYF. CDR3 bases: TGTGCCAGCTCACCTGGGCGGACTAGCGGAAGGGAGCAGTACTTC.

The CDR3 nucleotides are TGTGCCAGTAGTATAGAGACTCCGAACTATGGCTACACCTTC. This encodes CASSIETPNYGYTF. The genes are TRBV19 and TRBJ1-2; no clear D. V gave up 0 bases and J gave up 2 bases, with 7 bases separating them. Germline values: CDR1 LNHDA, CDR2 SQIVND (reference sequence). The CDR3 sequence is 14 residues long.

This clone was picked up a small number of times. This chain connects TRBV11-2 to TRBJ2-7; 8 nucleotides align to TRBD1. The CDR3 consists of 14 residues. V shed 7 bases and J 0 bases; nucleotides not matched to a gene: 5. CDR1 and CDR2 from the germline V gene are SGHAT and FQNNGV. Here the CDR3 reads CASTRQGHSYEQYF. The CDR3 nucleotides read TGTGCCAGCACCCGACAGGGGCACTCCTACGAGCAGTACTTC. The full variable domain, with the rest looked up from reference TRBV11-2 and TRBJ2-7, is EAGVAQSPRYKIIEKRQSVAFWCNPISGHATLYWYQQILGQGPKLLIQFQNNGVVDDSQLPKDRFSAERLKGVDSTLKIQPAKLEDSAVYLCASTRQGHSYEQYFGPGTRLTVT.

This rearrangement joins TRBV10-2 to TRBJ1-2; D remains ambiguous. CDR3 length: 14 amino acids. Germline CDR1 is WSHSY and CDR2 is SAAADI. Between the trimmed V and J ends, which lost 6 bases and 4 bases, there was a span of 15 bases. CDR3 residues: CASRISGSPYGYTF. CDR3 DNA: TGCGCCAGCAGGATCTCCGGGTCCCCCTATGGCTACACCTTC.

The chain combines TRBV6-5 with TRBJ2-3; possible D gene TRBD1, 6 bases. The V gene's germline CDR1 is MNHEY and CDR2 SVGAGI. The CDR3 covers 15 residues. Trimming removed 2 bases from V and 3 bases from J, with 12 bases in between. The CDR3 DNA reads as TGTGCCAGCAGTTACCAGGGGCATGGGACAGATACGCAGTATTTT. As protein: CASSYQGHGTDTQYF.

The V and J genes are TRBV5-6 and TRBJ2-1; 11 positions agree with TRBD2. The CDR3 covers 12 residues. V lost 4 bases, J lost 12 bases, and 3 bases stayed unmatched. Germline V lookup: CDR1 SGHDT, CDR2 YYEEEE. CDR3 DNA: TGTGCCAGCAGCCTAGGGACTAGCGGGCAGTTCTTC. Encoded protein: CASSLGTSGQFF.

The genes are TRBV24-1 and TRBJ2-1; unclear D gene. The germline CDR1 and CDR2 sequences are KGHDR and SFDVKD. Trimming took off 4 bases at V and 7 bases at J, with 10 bases between the two ends. This CDR3 has 13 amino acids. CDR3 sequence reads: CATSDPPFNEQFF. The CDR3 DNA reads TGTGCCACCAGTGACCCCCCCTTTAATGAGCAGTTCTTC.

J is TRBJ1-6 and V is TRBV6-5; TRBD1 matches at 7 bases. Trimming at V came to 0 bases and at J to 8 bases, leaving 4 bases not matched to a gene. This CDR3 spans 15 amino acids. Germline V gene lookup returns CDR1 MNHEY and CDR2 SVGAGI. The CDR3 DNA follows: TGTGCCAGCAGTTACTCGTGGACAGGTGATTCACCCCTCCACTTT. Residues: CASSYSWTGDSPLHF.

The rearrangement uses TRBV7-9 and TRBJ1-2, with 8 bases matching TRBD1. CDR3 length: 14 amino acids. The V segment lost 3 bases and the J segment 6 bases; nucleotides outside the gene matches: 6. Germline assignment: CDR1 SEHNR and CDR2 FQNEAQ (reference sequence). This chain's CDR3 is CASSFRTGWDGYTF. Written as DNA, the CDR3 is TGTGCCAGCAGCTTCCGGACAGGGTGGGATGGCTACACCTTC.

The chain employs TRBV6-5 and TRBJ1-2; no reliable D call. Germline V gene lookup returns CDR1 MNHEY and CDR2 SVGAGI. The V and J ends lost 6 bases and 0 bases respectively, with 8 bases between them. This CDR3 region has 13 residues. In DNA form, the CDR3 reads TGTGCCAGCAGATCGACGGCTAACTATGGCTACACCTTC. This encodes CASRSTANYGYTF.

The rearrangement joins TRBV5-1 to TRBJ2-2, with 8 nucleotides matching TRBD1. CDR1 and CDR2 (germline): SGHRS, YFSETQ. There are 16 residues in the CDR3. Trimming at V came to 0 bases and at J to 5 bases, leaving 6 bases not matched to a gene. The CDR3 loop reads CASSLVPDRVTGELFF. The CDR3 bases are TGCGCCAGCAGCTTGGTTCCGGACAGGGTAACCGGGGAGCTGTTTTTT.

The rearrangement uses TRBV18 and TRBJ1-4, with 7 bases aligning to TRBD1. The CDR3 extends over 15 amino acids. Germline values: CDR1 KGHSH, CDR2 LQKENI. Trimming at V came to 2 bases and at J to 10 bases, leaving 10 bases not matched to a gene. The CDR3 protein is CASSPEGARTGKLFF. The CDR3 nucleotides are TGTGCCAGCTCACCAGAGGGGGCGAGGACTGGAAAACTGTTTTTT.

The chain has TRBV18 and TRBJ1-1; 7 bases map to TRBD1. Trimming removed 3 bases from V and 3 bases from J; junction bases left unmatched: 10. The CDR3 is made up of 16 amino acids. CDR1 is KGHSH, CDR2 LQKENI, per germline. The chain's CDR3 is CASSPQGGGGDTEAFF. The DNA for the CDR3 is TGTGCCAGCTCACCGCAGGGAGGGGGCGGAGACACTGAAGCTTTCTTT.

V gene TRBV19 combines with J gene TRBJ1-6; D not resolved. The V and J ends lost 5 bases and 7 bases respectively, with 9 bases between them. This CDR3 comprises 13 residues. Germline V gene sequence: CDR1 LNHDA, CDR2 SQIVND (reference sequence). This CDR3 is CASSRGMNSPLHF. CDR3 in DNA: TGTGCCAGTAGTCGAGGGATGAATTCACCCCTCCACTTT.

The chain joins TRBV6-5 to TRBJ1-5; TRBD1 matches at 7 bases. V dropped 9 bases and J dropped 6; count of bases not matched to a gene: 11. Germline V gives CDR1 MNHEY, CDR2 SVGAGI. CDR3 length equals 14 residues. The CDR3 nucleotides read TGTGCCAGTCTCCGACAGGGTGGAGGTCAGCCCCAGCATTTT. Its translation: CASLRQGGGQPQHF.

As regards this clone: This CDR3 is also generated by other DNA sequences in the sample. The rearrangement uses TRBV5-1 and TRBJ2-5; 10 bases are a match to TRBD2. Germline V gene sequence: CDR1 SGHRS, CDR2 YFSETQ. This CDR3 is built from 15 residues. Germline trimming cut 1 base from V and 5 bases from J; bases unmatched to any gene: 5. The CDR3 here is CASSLTSGEGETQYF. The CDR3 DNA follows: TGCGCCAGCAGCTTGACTAGCGGGGAGGGGGAGACCCAGTACTTC.

This chain connects TRBV5-1 to TRBJ2-1, with D perhaps being TRBD1 or TRBD2 (6 bases each). Germline V lookup: CDR1 SGHRS, CDR2 YFSETQ. Trimming took 1 base from V and 1 from J, leaving 15 bases between them. The CDR3 is made up of 17 amino acids. CDR3 in DNA: TGCGCCAGCAGCTTGCCCCAAGAGGGGGGATCCTACAATGAGCAGTTCTTC. Protein: CASSLPQEGGSYNEQFF.

V is TRBV5-4 and J is TRBJ1-2, with 8 bases aligning to TRBD1. The V gene's germline CDR1 is SGHNT and CDR2 YYREEE (reference sequence). The CDR3 has 13 residues. V lost 4 bases, J lost 8 bases, and 7 bases stayed unmatched. CDR3 bases: TGTGCCAGCAGCGTGACAGGGGATCGGGGCTACACCTTC. Its translation is CASSVTGDRGYTF.

V is TRBV5-4 and J is TRBJ2-1, with D tentatively TRBD2 (6 bases). The CDR3 has 16 residues. V was shortened by 0 bases and J by 3 bases, with 13 bases between the two germline ends. Germline-derived CDR1 and CDR2 are SGHNT and YYREEE (reference sequence). The CDR3 nucleotides read TGTGCCAGCAGCTTGGTGGGGCGGGGAGACTACAATGAGCAGTTCTTC. It yields the protein CASSLVGRGDYNEQFF. The variable domain in full, with the rest retrieved from reference TRBV5-4 and TRBJ2-1, is ETGVTQSPTHLIKTRGQQVTLRCSSQSGHNTVSWYQQALGQGPQFIFQYYREEENGRGNFPPRFSGLQFPNYSSELNVNALELDDSALYLCASSLVGRGDYNEQFFGPGTRLTVL.

The V gene is TRBV5-1, the J gene TRBJ2-5; D is tentatively TRBD1 or TRBD2 (5 bases each). V lost 2 bases and J 2 bases, leaving 13 bases between the germline ends. The CDR3 totals 15 residues. CDR1 and CDR2 from the germline V gene are SGHRS and YFSETQ. CDR3 residues: CASSLTGTVQETQYF. DNA for the CDR3: TGCGCCAGCAGCTTAACCGGGACCGTACAAGAGACCCAGTACTTC.

The J gene is TRBJ2-1, the V gene TRBV7-9; no clear D. The germline gives CDR1 SEHNR, CDR2 FQNEAQ (reference sequence). Trimming stripped 2 bases from V and 0 bases from J, with 14 bases between. The CDR3 runs 17 residues. CDR3 protein: CASSLRAVRFSYNEQFF. In DNA form, the CDR3 reads TGTGCCAGCAGCTTACGGGCCGTGAGGTTCTCCTACAATGAGCAGTTCTTC.

There are a few counts of this clone. The V gene is TRBV6-5, the J gene TRBJ2-1; 8 nucleotides agree with TRBD2. The J segment lost 5 bases and the V segment lost 5 bases, leaving 2 bases of the junction unmatched. Germline loops: CDR1 MNHEY, CDR2 SVGAGI. CDR3 length: 13 residues. The DNA of the CDR3 is TGTGCCAGCAGTCTAGCGGGCGACAATGAGCAGTTCTTC. This translates into CASSLAGDNEQFF.

The V gene is TRBV3-1 (or the pseudogene TRBV3-2), the J gene TRBJ1-6, with D hard to call. Per germline, CDR1 LGHDT and CDR2 YNNKEL (reference sequence). CDR3 size: 14 residues. The V gene lost 2 bases and the J gene lost 0 bases, with 2 bases spanning the gap. The CDR3 DNA is TGTGCCAGCAGCCAAAGCTCCTATAATTCACCCCTCCACTTT. It translates to CASSQSSYNSPLHF.

The chain is built from TRBV5-1 and TRBJ1-1; D not resolved. V was pared by 1 base and J by 1 base, with 5 bases between. CDR1 and CDR2 from the germline V gene are SGHRS and YFSETQ. This CDR3 has 13 residues. In DNA form, the CDR3 reads TGCGCCAGCAGCTTGAATCAGAACACTGAAGCTTTCTTT. It is translated as CASSLNQNTEAFF.